These 32 T cell receptor beta chains originate from one sample sequenced in a study of T-cell memory formation after mild COVID-19. TCRdb re-called the 5' RACE reads with MiXCR, one entry per CDR3 protein. The data show around 510,000 distinct CDR3 sequences, with 20% to 25% seen just once and 7.5% to 9.5% held by the top ten. The sample was PBMCs or a T cell subset sorted from them (not recorded which). The receptors come from an adult woman who had mild COVID-19 (a few samples of this study predate the infection). Cell type and time point are not known.

The chain is built from TRBV30 and TRBJ1-1; D might be TRBD1 (6 bases). V gave up 8 bases and J gave up 1 base, with 14 bases separating them. The CDR3 contains 13 residues. The V gene's germline CDR1 is GTSNPN and CDR2 SVGIG (reference sequence). CDR3 sequence reads: CAVHRAKNTEAFF. As DNA, the CDR3 is TGTGCCGTACACAGGGCTAAGAACACTGAAGCTTTCTTT. The variable domain in full, with the rest retrieved from reference TRBV30 and TRBJ1-1, is SQTIHQWPATLVQPVGSPLSLECTVEGTSNPNLYWYRQAAGRGLQLLFYSVGIGQISSEVPQNLSASRPQDRQFILSSKKLLLSDSGFYLCAVHRAKNTEAFFGQGTRLTVV.

This clonotype showed up just a few times. The chain joins TRBV28 to TRBJ2-7, with D unclear. This CDR3 has 11 amino acids. The germline V and J ends were trimmed by 5 bases and 5 bases, with 7 bases remaining between them. In germline, CDR1 is MDHEN, CDR2 SYDVKM. The DNA for the CDR3 is TGTGCCAGCAGTGATTATGACGAGCAGTACTTC. Its translation is CASSDYDEQYF.

This clonotype was counted ten times or more. The J gene is TRBJ2-1, the V gene TRBV27; 8 nucleotides match TRBD2. In germline, CDR1 is MNHEY, CDR2 SMNVEV (reference sequence). Germline trimming cut 2 bases from V and 6 bases from J; bases unmatched to any gene: 3. This CDR3 has 14 residues. CDR3: CASSLRTSSNEQFF. The CDR3 DNA reads TGTGCCAGCAGTTTAAGGACTAGCAGCAATGAGCAGTTCTTC.

This clonotype was seen a few times. This chain joins TRBV6-2 or TRBV6-3 and TRBJ2-7; D is undetermined. CDR1 is MNHEY, CDR2 SVGEGT, per germline. The CDR3 sequence is 13 residues long. Trimming removed 4 bases from V and 2 bases from J, with 9 bases in between. CDR3 sequence (DNA): TGTGCCAGCAGTTCTGCAGGACCCTACGAGCAGTACTTC. Residues: CASSSAGPYEQYF.

A few counts support this clonotype. The genes are TRBV12-3 or TRBV12-4 and TRBJ2-5; 12 bases line up with TRBD2. V was pared by 1 base and J by 5 bases, with 8 bases of the junction left unmatched. The CDR3 has 17 amino acids. CDR3 in amino acids: CASSLGLAGGPWETQYF. The DNA of the CDR3 is TGTGCCAGCAGTTTAGGGCTAGCGGGAGGGCCGTGGGAGACCCAGTACTTC.

The rearrangement uses TRBV6-5 and TRBJ2-2; 14 nucleotides agree with TRBD2. With V trimmed by 2 bases and J by 5 bases, 4 bases remained unmatched. The CDR3 extends over 17 amino acids. Germline lookup yields CDR1 MNHEY and CDR2 SVGAGI. CDR3 in amino acids: CASSYLGLAGVTGELFF. The CDR3 DNA reads TGTGCCAGCAGTTACCTGGGACTAGCGGGAGTTACCGGGGAGCTGTTTTTT.

Only a few counts were recorded for this clonotype. The V and J genes are TRBV5-1 and TRBJ2-2; no clear D. From germline, CDR1 is SGHRS and CDR2 YFSETQ. The CDR3 extends over 13 amino acids. Trimming removed 0 bases at V and 5 bases at J, with 5 bases between. The CDR3 sequence: CASSLGDTGELFF. The CDR3 bases are TGCGCCAGCAGCTTGGGCGATACCGGGGAGCTGTTTTTT.

This clonotype was picked up many times. The gene calls are TRBV7-2 and TRBJ2-7, with D tentatively TRBD2 (5 bases). Germline V lookup: CDR1 SGHTA, CDR2 FQGNSA. The CDR3 sequence is 13 residues long. V lost 5 bases and J lost 4, with 12 bases in between. CDR3 amino acids: CASSPPGIYEQYF. The CDR3 coding sequence is TGTGCCAGCAGCCCTCCGGGAATTTACGAGCAGTACTTC.

This clonotype was seen a few times. An end of the junction does not agree with germline; a read error may underlie this. This sequence joins TRBV6-5 and TRBJ2-7; D is perhaps TRBD1 (6 bases). Germline loops: CDR1 MNHEY, CDR2 SVGAGI. CDR3 length: 15 residues. CDR3 amino acids: CASSYHRVSSYEQYF. The DNA for the CDR3 is TGTGCCAGCAGTTACCACAGGGTAAGCTCCTATGAGCAGTACTTC.

The table lists this clonotype with a few counts. The junction differs from germline at one of its ends, possibly a read error. The J gene is TRBJ1-1, the V gene TRBV2, with D perhaps TRBD1 (6 bases). This CDR3 region has 11 residues. Germline V gene sequence: CDR1 SNHLY, CDR2 FYNNEI. For the CDR3, the DNA is TGTGCCAGCAGTAACGACAGGATGGGAATCTTT. This encodes CASSNDRMGIF.

The V gene is TRBV10-3, the J gene TRBJ2-7, with D perhaps matching TRBD2 (6 bases). This CDR3 comprises 14 residues. Trimming shortened V by 6 bases and J by 6 bases, and 18 bases separated the two germline ends. Germline loops: CDR1 ENHRY, CDR2 SYGVKD. The CDR3 is CAIRMGREFPEQYF. The CDR3 DNA sequence: TGTGCCATCAGGATGGGACGGGAGTTCCCCGAGCAGTACTTC.

This clonotype has just a few counts. The chain employs TRBV3-1 and TRBJ2-5, with a tentative D call TRBD2 (6 bases). Trimming left V 2 bases short and J 5 bases short, with 12 bases between. CDR3 length: 14 amino acids. Germline V gives CDR1 LGHDT, CDR2 YNNKEL (reference sequence). The CDR3 sequence: CASSQPGVRETQYF. For the CDR3, the DNA is TGTGCCAGCAGCCAACCGGGAGTCAGGGAGACCCAGTACTTC.

This clonotype was seen a few times. This rearrangement joins TRBV2 to TRBJ2-3; D call uncertain. Trimming shortened V by 2 bases and J by 10 bases, and 13 bases separated the two germline ends. The V gene's germline CDR1 is SNHLY and CDR2 FYNNEI. CDR3 length: 13 amino acids. CDR3 sequence reads: CASSESMGLAQYF. DNA for the CDR3: TGTGCCAGCAGTGAATCTATGGGCCTCGCGCAGTATTTT.

This clonotype was recorded many times. The genes are TRBV29-1 and TRBJ2-3; D call uncertain. V lost 0 bases to trimming and J lost 1 base, with 2 bases between them. This CDR3 has 12 residues. Germline CDR1 reads SQVTM; CDR2 reads ANQGSEA. The CDR3 sequence: CSVEDGTDTQYF. The CDR3 region has the DNA TGCAGCGTTGAAGATGGCACAGATACGCAGTATTTT.

This chain joins TRBV2 and TRBJ2-1; TRBD1 might be the D (6 bases). The CDR3 extends over 13 amino acids. The V end lost 8 bases, the J end lost 8 bases, and 16 bases lay between the germline ends. Germline values: CDR1 SNHLY, CDR2 FYNNEI. DNA of the CDR3: TGTGCCAGCGGGACACGGCCAATGGATGAGCAGTTCTTC. This codes for CASGTRPMDEQFF. Based on the CDR3 plus reference TRBV2 and TRBJ2-1, the full variable domain is EPEVTQTPSHQVTQMGQEVILRCVPISNHLYFYWYRQILGQKVEFLVSFYNNEISEKSEIFDDQFSVERPDGSNFTLKIRSTKLEDSAMYFCASGTRPMDEQFFGPGTRLTVL.

This chain connects TRBV5-5 to TRBJ2-3, with D tentatively TRBD1 or TRBD2 (6 bases each). V was clipped by 5 bases and J by 1 base, with 11 bases between them. This CDR3 comprises 14 residues. Per germline, CDR1 SGHKS and CDR2 YYEKEE (reference sequence). This chain's CDR3 is CASRWGAGTDTQYF. The CDR3 DNA follows: TGTGCCAGCAGATGGGGGGCTGGCACAGATACGCAGTATTTT.

This clonotype was counted only a few times. The rearrangement joins TRBV5-1 to TRBJ2-5, with TRBD2 as a possible D gene (5 bases). The CDR3 length is 14 residues. Germline V gives CDR1 SGHRS, CDR2 YFSETQ. The ends were cut back, 0 bases at V and 5 bases at J, with 11 bases in the middle. CDR3 in DNA: TGCGCCAGCAGCTTGGGAGGGAAGCTCGAGACCCAGTACTTC. This encodes CASSLGGKLETQYF.

This chain joins TRBV20-1 and TRBJ2-7, with D perhaps assigned TRBD1 or TRBD2 (5 bases each). The CDR3 totals 13 residues. The germline V gene encodes CDR1 DFQATT and CDR2 SNEGSKA (reference sequence). V lost 3 bases to trimming and J lost 0 bases, with 9 bases between them. CDR3 nucleotide sequence: TGCAGTGCTAGTTGGGACGGCTCCTACGAGCAGTACTTC. Its protein is CSASWDGSYEQYF.

This clonotype appeared a few times. This chain joins TRBV19 and TRBJ2-5, with D possibly being TRBD2 (5 bases). There are 16 residues in the CDR3. Deletions cut 3 bases from V and 0 bases from J, with 14 bases between. The germline V gene has CDR1 LNHDA and CDR2 SQIVND (reference sequence). The CDR3 protein is CASSMSRRADQETQYF. In DNA form, the CDR3 reads TGTGCCAGTAGTATGTCTCGGCGGGCAGACCAAGAGACCCAGTACTTC.

The J gene is TRBJ1-2, the V gene TRBV6-5; D perhaps matches TRBD1 (6 bases). V lost 10 bases and J lost 4, with 13 bases in between. Per the germline V gene, CDR1 is MNHEY and CDR2 is SVGAGI. CDR3 length: 12 residues. Here the CDR3 reads CATRTASYGYTF. For the CDR3, the DNA is TGTGCCACTAGGACAGCCTCCTATGGCTACACCTTC.

This clonotype was counted only a few times. The gene calls are TRBV7-8 and TRBJ1-5; 8 bases match TRBD1. The CDR3 loop spans 18 amino acids. With 1 base clipped from V and 1 base from J, the junction kept 9 bases outside the gene matches. Germline values: CDR1 SGHVS, CDR2 FQNEAQ. The CDR3 DNA follows: TGTGCCAGCAGCTTAGGTTTGCAGGGGGCTCGAAGCAATCAGCCCCAGCATTTT. It is translated as CASSLGLQGARSNQPQHF.

The rearrangement uses TRBV20-1 and TRBJ2-1; 11 bases map to TRBD2. This CDR3 comprises 15 residues. V trimming: 0 bases; J trimming: 10 bases; junction bases outside the gene matches: 8. The germline gives CDR1 DFQATT, CDR2 SNEGSKA (reference sequence). The CDR3 DNA follows: TGCAGTGCTAGAGAATTAGGGACTAGCGGTCGCGAGCAGTTCTTC. Amino acid sequence: CSARELGTSGREQFF.

The sample holds a few counts of this clonotype. The rearrangement joins TRBV5-1 to TRBJ2-1; no firm D call. CDR3 length: 14 amino acids. The V end was cut by 1 base, the J end by 1 base, with 6 bases between. Germline V gene lookup returns CDR1 SGHRS and CDR2 YFSETQ. CDR3 loop: CASSLIASYNEQFF. Written as DNA, the CDR3 is TGCGCCAGCAGCTTGATCGCTTCCTACAATGAGCAGTTCTTC.

The chain carries TRBV20-1 and TRBJ2-1; possibly TRBD2 for D (6 bases). CDR3 size: 11 residues. Germline CDR1 and CDR2: DFQATT and SNEGSKA (reference sequence). V was cut by 5 bases and J by 7 bases, with 9 bases left in between. The CDR3 region is CSAPGVNEQFF. The CDR3 bases are TGCAGTGCTCCGGGGGTGAATGAGCAGTTCTTC.

The chain links TRBV2 to TRBJ2-7; weak D call: TRBD1 (5 bases). V lost 6 bases, J lost 2 bases, and 14 bases lay in between. Germline values: CDR1 SNHLY, CDR2 FYNNEI. The CDR3 sequence is 14 residues long. As DNA, the CDR3 is TGTGCCAGCAGGCCGCAGGGTCCGGCCTACGAGCAGTACTTC. This codes for CASRPQGPAYEQYF.

The chain combines TRBV2 with TRBJ2-5, with D tentatively TRBD1 (6 bases). V was clipped by 3 bases and J by 4 bases, with 12 bases between them. Germline-derived CDR1 and CDR2 are SNHLY and FYNNEI. This CDR3 contains 14 residues. The CDR3 is CASSDRQGGETQYF. Here the CDR3 DNA reads TGTGCCAGCAGTGATCGACAAGGGGGAGAGACCCAGTACTTC.

The CDR3 DNA is TGTGCCAGTAGCGGGAGGGCCTACAATGAGCAGTTCTTC. Protein: CASSGRAYNEQFF. V gene TRBV12-3 or TRBV12-4 combines with J gene TRBJ2-1; 11 nucleotides line up with TRBD2. The CDR3 is made up of 13 amino acids. V was pared by 9 bases and J by 2 bases, with 0 bases of the junction left unmatched.

This chain uses TRBV19 with TRBJ2-7; 7 bases align to TRBD1. Germline trimming cut 3 bases from V and 5 bases from J; bases unmatched to any gene: 4. Germline V lookup: CDR1 LNHDA, CDR2 SQIVND (reference sequence). The CDR3 has 13 residues. In DNA, the CDR3 is TGTGCCAGTAGTATGACAGGGTCCAACGAGCAGTACTTC. This sequence encodes CASSMTGSNEQYF.

The chain uses TRBV18 and TRBJ2-2; D might be TRBD1 (5 bases). Germline CDR1 reads KGHSH; CDR2 reads LQKENI. This CDR3 has 15 residues. V lost 5 bases and J 1 base, leaving 11 bases between the germline ends. The CDR3 sequence is CASSKVDRNTGELFF. The CDR3 coding sequence is TGTGCCAGCTCAAAAGTCGACAGGAACACCGGGGAGCTGTTTTTT.

This clonotype was counted a few times. The rearrangement uses TRBV4-1 and TRBJ2-1; tentative D call: TRBD2 (6 bases). This CDR3 contains 17 residues. Germline V gene data show CDR1 as MGHRA and CDR2 as YSYEKL. V lost 3 bases and J lost 8, with 23 bases in between. The DNA for the CDR3 is TGCGCCAGCAGCCAGGGTCGTGGACGGGGGAACGTTTATGAGCAGTTCTTC. It specifies CASSQGRGRGNVYEQFF.

This clonotype showed up just a few times. The chain has TRBV20-1 and TRBJ2-1, with TRBD2 matching over 7 bases. CDR3 length: 14 amino acids. With 3 bases clipped from V and 1 base from J, the junction kept 3 bases outside the gene matches. The germline V gene encodes CDR1 DFQATT and CDR2 SNEGSKA (reference sequence). For the CDR3, the DNA is TGCAGTGCTAGTCGGGGGGAGTCCTACAATGAGCAGTTCTTC. As protein: CSASRGESYNEQFF.

This clonotype has only a few counts. The chain couples TRBV5-5 to TRBJ1-1; unclear D gene. V was trimmed by 4 bases and J by 6 bases, leaving 19 bases between them. The CDR3 is 15 residues long. The V gene's germline CDR1 is SGHKS and CDR2 YYEKEE (reference sequence). The DNA for the CDR3 is TGTGCCAGCAGCGATCGGACCTCCCTTGGGGCTGAAGCTTTCTTT. Translated: CASSDRTSLGAEAFF.